This T cell receptor (beta chain) was identified in a study of CD8 T cells in ankylosing spondylitis. V was pared by 5 bases and J by 0 bases, with 6 bases between. The CDR3 consists of 13 residues. CDR1 is MNHEY, CDR2 SVGAGI, per germline. TCRdb re-analysed the 5' RACE reads in MiXCR, keeping a single row per CDR3 protein. The sample includes some 120,000 distinct CDR3 sequences, roughly 13% seen only once; the top ten take approximately 3.1%. General study points: Researchers report that disease-linked clones proved CD8+ and relatively rare in peripheral blood.

This clonotype has a count of ten or more. What it binds is not known. This chain links TRBV6-5 with TRBJ2-3; D uncertain. The TCR was taken from a female donor with ankylosing spondylitis or in good health (not recorded which). Sequenced sample: blood, either unsorted or a sorted T cell fraction (not recorded which). The CDR3 DNA sequence: TGTGCCAGCAGTCACGGGAGCACAGATACGCAGTATTTT. Translated, it gives CASSHGSTDTQYF.